The clone carrying this TCR beta chain was picked up a small number of times. As yet, its antigen is unknown. The germline gives CDR1 MRHNA, CDR2 SNTAGT. The germline V and J ends were trimmed by 3 bases and 2 bases, with 4 bases remaining between them. The CDR3 is 13 residues long. The data belong to a study of CD4 T cells in relation to SARS-CoV-2 and coronaviruses. Data came from immunoSEQ multiplex PCR; TCRdb stores just in-frame clones and leaves some out. The data show some 28,000 clones, 74% seen once. Before the COVID-19 pandemic, during about 2010-2018, CD4+ T cells were taken from unexposed donors. The cells were cultured for roughly 11 days before CD4+ T cells were isolated. Roughly 2 million PBMCs per well were cultured with 10 IU/ml IL-2.

The V gene is TRBV6-4, the J gene TRBJ2-2; D gene ambiguous. This TCR derives from a human donor in good health. Sequenced material: CD4+ T cells from PBMCs, cultured in vitro. CDR3 amino acids: CASSETNTGELFF. CDR3 nucleotides: TGTGCCAGCAGTGAGACCAACACCGGGGAGCTGTTTTTT.